This T cell receptor beta chain appears in the sequencing data of a study of blood T cell repertoires in COVID-19. Some clones are missing from TCRdb's copy, which holds only in-frame ones; the method was immunoSEQ multiplex PCR. The sample has about 220,000 clones, over 75% seen once; the top ten hold 2.4%. Input material: peripheral blood. The receptor comes from a woman in her sixties or seventies with COVID-19, enrolled during active disease.

The CDR3, as DNA: TGTGCCAGCAGCCATCCCGGGACTAGCGGGGGGAGCTCCTACAATGAGCAGTTCTTC. Encoded protein: CASSHPGTSGGSSYNEQFF. The chain recombines TRBV7-2 with TRBJ2-1; 15 bases agree with TRBD2. The CDR3 extends over 19 amino acids. The germline V gene has CDR1 SGHTA and CDR2 FQGNSA. V shed 5 bases, J shed 0 bases, and the junction held 8 bases outside the gene matches.